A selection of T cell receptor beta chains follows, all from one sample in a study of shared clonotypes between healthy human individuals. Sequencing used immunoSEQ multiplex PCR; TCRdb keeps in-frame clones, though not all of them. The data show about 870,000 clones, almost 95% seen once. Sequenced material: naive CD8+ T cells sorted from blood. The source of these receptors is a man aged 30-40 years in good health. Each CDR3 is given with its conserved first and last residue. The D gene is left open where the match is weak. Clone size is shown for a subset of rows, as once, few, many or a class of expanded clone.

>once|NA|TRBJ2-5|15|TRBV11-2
TGTGCCAGCAGCTTAGAGCATAGAGTCGGAGAGACCCAGTACTTC
CASSLEHRVGETQYF
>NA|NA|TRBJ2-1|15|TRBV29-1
TGCAGCGTTGAAGACAGTTCGGTCTCCTACAATGAGCAGTTCTTC
CSVEDSSVSYNEQFF
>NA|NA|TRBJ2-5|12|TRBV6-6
TGTGCCAGCAGTTACCATCGCGAGACCCAGTACTTC
CASSYHRETQYF
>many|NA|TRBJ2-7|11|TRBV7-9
TGTGCCATCACAGACTCCTACGAGCAGTACTTC
CAITDSYEQYF
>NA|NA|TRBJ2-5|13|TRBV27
TGTGCCAGCTCAGGATTAAGGGGGGAGACCCAGTACTTC
CASSGLRGETQYF
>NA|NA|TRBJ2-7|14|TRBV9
TGTGCCAGCAGCCCCCGGACAGCTTCCTACGAGCAGTACTTC
CASSPRTASYEQYF
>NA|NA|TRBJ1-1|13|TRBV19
TGTGCCAGTAGTCTCCCGGGGTGGACTGAAGCTTTCTTT
CASSLPGWTEAFF
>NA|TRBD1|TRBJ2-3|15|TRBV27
TGTGCCAGCAGGCCTACAGGGGGCTTAGGAGATACGCAGTATTTT
CASRPTGGLGDTQYF
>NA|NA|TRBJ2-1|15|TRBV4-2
TGTGCCAGCAGCCAAGTAGATACTACCTACAATGAGCAGTTCTTC
CASSQVDTTYNEQFF
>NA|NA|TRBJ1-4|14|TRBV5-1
TGCGCCACGGCACAGCCGGGTTTGGCGGAAAAACTGTTTTTT
CATAQPGLAEKLFF
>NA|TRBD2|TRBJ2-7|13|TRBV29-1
TGCAGCGTTGGACTAGCGGGAGCAGTCGAGCAGTACTTC
CSVGLAGAVEQYF
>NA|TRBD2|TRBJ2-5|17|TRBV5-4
TGTGCCAGCAGCCTGCGGGATAGCGGGATGTACCAAGAGACCCAGTACTTC
CASSLRDSGMYQETQYF
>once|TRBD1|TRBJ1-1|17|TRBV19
TGTGCCAGTAGTATAGACCCGGACAGGGGAGGGAACACTGAAGCTTTCTTT
CASSIDPDRGGNTEAFF
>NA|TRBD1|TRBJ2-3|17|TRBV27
TGTGCCAGCAGTGACCCTTCGGACAGGGGCTACACAGATACGCAGTATTTT
CASSDPSDRGYTDTQYF
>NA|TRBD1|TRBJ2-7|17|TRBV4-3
TGCGCCAGCAGCCAAGATTGGTTTCGGGACAGCTCCTACGAGCAGTACTTC
CASSQDWFRDSSYEQYF
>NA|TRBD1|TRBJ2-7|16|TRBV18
TGTGCCAGCTCACCATCGGGTGGTGAGGGGGCCCACGAGCAGTACTTC
CASSPSGGEGAHEQYF
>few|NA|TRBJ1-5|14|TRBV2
TGTGCCAGCAGTTCTAGACTTAGCAATCAGCCCCAGCATTTT
CASSSRLSNQPQHF
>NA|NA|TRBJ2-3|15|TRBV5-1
TGCGCCAGCAGCCACGAAGGGGTTAGCACAGATACGCAGTATTTT
CASSHEGVSTDTQYF
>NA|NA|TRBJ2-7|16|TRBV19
TGTGCCAGTAGTACACGACCCGGGACGGAAAATTACGAGCAGTACTTC
CASSTRPGTENYEQYF
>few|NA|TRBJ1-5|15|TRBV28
TGTGCCAGCATTGGGACGGTCGGTCCCAATCAGCCCCAGCATTTT
CASIGTVGPNQPQHF
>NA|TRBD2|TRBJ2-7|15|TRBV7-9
TGTGCCACGGGACTAGCGGGGGGGCGAGTGGACGAGCAGTACTTC
CATGLAGGRVDEQYF
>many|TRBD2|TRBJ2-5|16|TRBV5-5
TGTGCCAGCAGCCCTTGGACTAGCGGTTCTCAAGAGACCCAGTACTTC
CASSPWTSGSQETQYF
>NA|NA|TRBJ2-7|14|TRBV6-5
TGTGCCACAATCGCGGTACAGGAAGGCTACGAGCAGTACTTC
CATIAVQEGYEQYF
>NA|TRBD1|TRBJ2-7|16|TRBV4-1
TGCGCCAGCAGCCACGCTAACGGGACAGGGAGGGGCGAGCAGTACTTC
CASSHANGTGRGEQYF
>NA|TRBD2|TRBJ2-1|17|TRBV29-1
TGCAGCGTTATGGGACTAGCGGGAATCGGGGTTTACAATGAGCAGTTCTTC
CSVMGLAGIGVYNEQFF
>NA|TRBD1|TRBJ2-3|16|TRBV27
TGTGCCAGCAGTTTACGGACAGGGGGTTTAAGGGATACGCAGTATTTT
CASSLRTGGLRDTQYF
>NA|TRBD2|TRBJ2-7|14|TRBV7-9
TGTGCCAGCAGCTTTATCGGGGGGTCGGACGAGCAGTACTTC
CASSFIGGSDEQYF
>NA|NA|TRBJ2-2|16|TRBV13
TGTGCCAGCAGCTTATTGTTCGGGGGTAACACCGGGGAGCTGTTTTTT
CASSLLFGGNTGELFF
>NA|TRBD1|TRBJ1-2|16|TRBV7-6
TGTGCCAGCAGCCCATCCTTTGGACAGGGGAACTATGGCTACACCTTC
CASSPSFGQGNYGYTF
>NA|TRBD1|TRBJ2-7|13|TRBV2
TGTGCCAGCAGTGGACAGGGGAACTACGAGCAGTACTTC
CASSGQGNYEQYF
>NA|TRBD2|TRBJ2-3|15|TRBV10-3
TGTGCCATCAGCGAGTCTGGGAGGGGAACAGATACGCAGTATTTT
CAISESGRGTDTQYF
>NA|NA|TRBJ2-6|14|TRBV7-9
TGTGCCAGCAGCTACAGTTCTGGGGCCAACGTCCTGACTTTC
CASSYSSGANVLTF
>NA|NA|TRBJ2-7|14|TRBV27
TGTGCCAGCAGTTTCCAAAGCGGAAACTACGAGCAGTACTTC
CASSFQSGNYEQYF
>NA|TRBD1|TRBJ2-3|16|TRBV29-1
TGCAGCGTTTGGGGACAGGGGGCCCCGAGCACAGATACGCAGTATTTT
CSVWGQGAPSTDTQYF
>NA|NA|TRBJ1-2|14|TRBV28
TGTGCCAGCAGTCTACCGGGACACCTCTCTTACTACACCTTC
CASSLPGHLSYYTF
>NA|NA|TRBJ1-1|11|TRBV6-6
TGTGCCAGCAGGGCCAACACTGAAGCTTTCTTT
CASRANTEAFF
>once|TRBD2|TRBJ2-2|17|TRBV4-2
TGTGCCAGCAGCCAAGATGGGGCGGGAGAGGGGACCGGGGAGCTGTTTTTT
CASSQDGAGEGTGELFF
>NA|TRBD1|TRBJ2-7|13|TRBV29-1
TGCAGCGTGCGGGACAGGGGGAATTACGAGCAGTACTTC
CSVRDRGNYEQYF
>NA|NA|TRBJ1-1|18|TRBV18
TGTGCCAGCTCACCACCGGCGCCAATAGGGACGTGGAAAACTGAAGCTTTCTTT
CASSPPAPIGTWKTEAFF
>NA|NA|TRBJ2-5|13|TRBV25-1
TGTGCCAGCAGTGACCTGAACGTGGGGACCCAGTACTTC
CASSDLNVGTQYF
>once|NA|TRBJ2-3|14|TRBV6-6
TGTGCCAGCAGTTACTCGCCCATCACAGATACGCAGTATTTT
CASSYSPITDTQYF
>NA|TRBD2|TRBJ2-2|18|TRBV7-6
TGTGCCAGCAGCTTAGCGCCAGTTCAGCGGGAGAACACCGGGGAGCTGTTTTTT
CASSLAPVQRENTGELFF
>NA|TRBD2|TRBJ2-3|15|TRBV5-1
TGCGCCAGCAGCAAGGGACTAGCCGGCGTAGATACGCAGTATTTT
CASSKGLAGVDTQYF
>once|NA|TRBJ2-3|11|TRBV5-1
TGCGCCAGCAGCTCAACAGATACGCAGTATTTT
CASSSTDTQYF
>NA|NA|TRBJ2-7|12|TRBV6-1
TGTGCCAGCGAGATAGGGACCTACGAGCAGTACTTC
CASEIGTYEQYF
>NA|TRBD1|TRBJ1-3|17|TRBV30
TGTGCCTGGAGGGGACAGGGGACCAGCATCTCTGGAAACACCATATATTTT
CAWRGQGTSISGNTIYF
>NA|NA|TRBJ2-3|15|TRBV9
TGTGCCAGCAGCGTAGCGGGAGTGAGGTCAGATACGCAGTATTTT
CASSVAGVRSDTQYF
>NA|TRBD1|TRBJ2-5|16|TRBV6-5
TGTGCCAGCAGTTACTCCCAGACAGGGAACCAAGAGACCCAGTACTTC
CASSYSQTGNQETQYF
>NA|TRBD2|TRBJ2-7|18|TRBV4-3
TGCGCCAGCAGCCAAGTGCCGGGAGGGCCCGGTATTTCCTACGAGCAGTACTTC
CASSQVPGGPGISYEQYF
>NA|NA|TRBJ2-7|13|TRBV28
TGTGCCACCGCCCAAACCGATACCTACGAGCAGTACTTC
CATAQTDTYEQYF
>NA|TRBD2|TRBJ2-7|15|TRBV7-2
TGTGCCAGCAGCTTATTTGAGGGAGGGTCGCGCGAGCAGTACTTC
CASSLFEGGSREQYF
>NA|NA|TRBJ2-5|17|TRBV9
TGTGCCAGCAGCGTGGAGGGGCGGCCGGGACCACAAGAGACCCAGTACTTC
CASSVEGRPGPQETQYF
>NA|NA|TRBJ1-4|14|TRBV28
TGTGCCAGCAGTGACAACACTTGGGGAGAAAAACTGTTTTTT
CASSDNTWGEKLFF